The sequence of this T cell receptor (beta chain) was determined in a study of T cell responses to AZD1222 COVID-19 vaccine. Study results and limitations: Once two AZD1222 doses were given, Spike-specific TCR breadth and depth went up.

Trimming removed 0 bases at V and 7 bases at J, with 5 bases between. Looked up from germline, CDR1 is SGHRS and CDR2 is YFSETQ. The CDR3 spans 13 residues. Pooled samples include second doses given at about 4 or 12 weeks. Some clones are missing from TCRdb's copy, which holds only in-frame ones; the method was immunoSEQ multiplex PCR. The sample carries approximately 170,000 clones, around 85% recorded once. As for this clone: The antigen is unknown.

The source is an adult who received the AZD1222 COVID-19 vaccine. V usage is TRBV5-1 and J usage is TRBJ1-6; D gene ambiguous. Sequenced here: peripheral blood, sampled 28 days after the second AZD1222 dose. CDR3 DNA: TGCGCCAGCAGCTTGGTGACCAATTCACCCCTCCACTTT. This codes for CASSLVTNSPLHF.